The 21 T cell receptor beta chains below come from one sample, sequenced in a study of Graves' ophthalmopathy and Graves' hyperthyroidism. As the template, RNA transcripts were used to amplify TCR beta CDR3 regions. RT-PCR with HTBI primers came first, then second-round multiplex PCR. TCRdb independently ran MiXCR on the multiplex PCR reads; one entry per CDR3 protein. The table includes roughly 220,000 distinct CDR3 sequences, 45% detected once. Sequenced sample: peripheral blood. These receptors were taken from an adult man with Graves' ophthalmopathy.

The chain carries TRBV19 and TRBJ2-2; unclear D gene. Trimming removed 3 bases at V and 4 bases at J, with 12 bases between. The CDR3 loop spans 15 amino acids. Germline V CDR1 and CDR2: LNHDA, SQIVND (reference sequence). The CDR3 DNA sequence: TGTGCCAGTAGTATCAGGTCACGAGGCACCGGGGAGCTGTTTTTT. Translating it yields CASSIRSRGTGELFF.

There are many counts of this clonotype. In nucleotides, the CDR3 is TGTGCCACCAGCAGAGCGGGGTCCAATTCACCCCTCCACTTT. Its translation: CATSRAGSNSPLHF. The genes are TRBV15 and TRBJ1-6; no clear D gene. CDR3 length: 14 amino acids. V lost 1 base and J 7 bases, leaving 8 bases between the germline ends. The germline gives CDR1 LNHNV, CDR2 YYDKDF (reference sequence).

The rearrangement uses TRBV2 and TRBJ1-2, with 7 bases aligning to TRBD1. CDR3 length equals 14 residues. The junction had 7 bases not matched to a gene; V was cut back by 6 bases and J by 3 bases. Germline loops: CDR1 SNHLY, CDR2 FYNNEI. CDR3 nucleotide sequence: TGTGCCAGCAGAGACAGGGAGAAGTACTATGGCTACACCTTC. Its protein is CASRDREKYYGYTF.

This clonotype was found once. The chain has TRBV29-1 and TRBJ1-1; the match to TRBD1 covers 8 bases. The CDR3 extends over 14 amino acids. The junction had 8 bases not matched to a gene; V was cut back by 4 bases and J by 4 bases. Germline assignment: CDR1 SQVTM and CDR2 ANQGSEA. The CDR3 is CSVVRQGWGTEAFF. The CDR3 nucleotides are TGCAGCGTTGTCCGACAGGGGTGGGGCACTGAAGCTTTCTTT.

The chain carries TRBV4-1 and TRBJ1-5, with TRBD1 matching over 7 bases. The V segment lost 5 bases and the J segment 2 bases; nucleotides outside the gene matches: 6. CDR1 and CDR2 from the germline V gene are MGHRA and YSYEKL. This CDR3 has 15 amino acids. This CDR3 reads CASSYRQGGNQPQHF. Written as DNA, the CDR3 is TGCGCCAGCAGCTACAGACAGGGAGGCAATCAGCCCCAGCATTTT.

The chain uses TRBV19 and TRBJ1-2, with D unclear. Trimming stripped 1 base from V and 5 bases from J, with 14 bases between. Germline-derived CDR1 and CDR2 are LNHDA and SQIVND (reference sequence). This CDR3 is 15 amino acids long. The CDR3 DNA reads TGTGCCAGTAGTATAGCCCGCGGTGGGATTTATGGCTACACCTTC. It translates to CASSIARGGIYGYTF.

For this clonotype: Relative to the germline gene, one junction end is altered; a read error may explain this. The rearrangement links TRBV7-6 to TRBJ2-2; D is unclear. The CDR3 spans 14 residues. Germline V gene sequence: CDR1 SGHVS, CDR2 FNYEAQ. CDR3 protein: CAGSSRAPTGELFF. The CDR3 DNA reads as TGTGCCGGCAGCTCCCGGGCCCCCACCGGGGAGCTGTTTTTT. The full variable domain, rest sourced from reference TRBV7-6 and TRBJ2-2, is GAGVSQSPRYKVTKRGQDVALRCDPISGHVSLYWYRQALGQGPEFLTYFNYEAQQDKSGLPNDRFSAERPEGSISTLTIQRTEQRDSAMYRCAGSSRAPTGELFFGEGSRLTVL.

This clonotype was seen only a few times. The chain carries TRBV9 and TRBJ1-6; unclear D gene. Germline CDR1 SGDLS, CDR2 YYNGEE. CDR3 length: 14 residues. V was pared by 4 bases and J by 7 bases, with 12 bases between. This chain's CDR3 is CASSRPLRNSPLHF. In DNA form, the CDR3 reads TGTGCCAGCAGCCGACCACTGCGAAATTCACCCCTCCACTTT.

This clonotype was observed a few times. This rearrangement joins TRBV20-1 to TRBJ2-5; 8 bases fit TRBD2. This CDR3 is 16 amino acids long. Germline trimming cut 4 bases from V and 2 bases from J; bases unmatched to any gene: 12. The V gene's germline CDR1 is DFQATT and CDR2 SNEGSKA (reference sequence). CDR3 DNA: TGCAGTGCTACCGCCGGGGGAGCGGGAGATCAAGAGACCCAGTACTTC. Its translation: CSATAGGAGDQETQYF.

This clonotype was recorded many times. The chain employs TRBV15 and TRBJ1-5; 8 bases are a match to TRBD1. V dropped 1 base and J dropped 7; count of bases not matched to a gene: 9. There are 16 residues in the CDR3. Germline values: CDR1 LNHNV, CDR2 YYDKDF (reference sequence). This CDR3 is CATSRAGDRGGQPQHF. CDR3 nucleotides: TGTGCCACCAGCAGAGCGGGAGACAGGGGTGGGCAGCCCCAGCATTTT.

This chain uses TRBV29-1 with TRBJ2-5; D perhaps matches TRBD1 (6 bases). This CDR3 spans 13 amino acids. V was pared by 4 bases and J by 5 bases, with 14 bases between. Per the germline V gene, CDR1 is SQVTM and CDR2 is ANQGSEA. The CDR3 loop is CSVVGTFPETQYF. The CDR3 DNA reads as TGCAGCGTTGTCGGGACATTCCCGGAGACCCAGTACTTC.

CDR3 bases: TGTGCCAGCAGTTCATCTACAGGGGGCTGGGAGACCCAGTACTTC. Translation: CASSSSTGGWETQYF. The genes are TRBV12-3 or TRBV12-4 and TRBJ2-5, with 9 bases lining up with TRBD1. With 4 bases clipped from V and 5 bases from J, the junction kept 8 bases outside the gene matches. This CDR3 is 15 amino acids long.

V and J are TRBV12-3 or TRBV12-4 and TRBJ1-4; TRBD1 aligns across 9 bases. The CDR3 has 16 amino acids. Losses at the gene ends were 6 bases for V and 0 bases for J; bases not matched to a gene: 5. The CDR3 sequence: CASRPRTGATNEKLFF. CDR3 nucleotides: TGTGCCAGCAGACCACGGACAGGGGCAACTAATGAAAAACTGTTTTTT.

The chain joins TRBV4-2 to TRBJ2-2; the match to TRBD2 covers 8 bases. The J segment lost 1 base and the V segment lost 0 bases, leaving 4 bases of the junction unmatched. CDR3 size: 17 residues. Germline CDR1 reads LGHNA; CDR2 reads YNFKEQ. In DNA form, the CDR3 reads TGTGCCAGCAGCCAAGATGGGCTAGCGGGGAACACCGGGGAGCTGTTTTTT. It translates to CASSQDGLAGNTGELFF.

This clonotype was counted a few times. CDR3 bases: TGTGCCAGCAGTTCCCCCGGGACAGGGTCATACGAGCAGTACTTC. Protein product: CASSSPGTGSYEQYF. The chain carries TRBV7-2 and TRBJ2-7; 9 nucleotides line up with TRBD1. V lost 6 bases and J lost 4; bases outside the gene matches: 10. Looked up from germline, CDR1 is SGHTA and CDR2 is FQGNSA. CDR3 length: 15 amino acids.

V and J are TRBV7-2 and TRBJ1-1; D gene ambiguous. V lost 4 bases, J lost 1 base, and 16 bases lay in between. The CDR3 runs to 16 residues. Germline CDR1 reads SGHTA; CDR2 reads FQGNSA. The CDR3 reads CASSSGRASGNTEAFF. The CDR3 DNA reads as TGTGCCAGCAGCTCCGGCCGTGCCTCGGGGAACACTGAAGCTTTCTTT. Filled out from reference TRBV7-2 and TRBJ1-1, the complete variable domain reads GAGVSQSPSNKVTEKGKDVELRCDPISGHTALYWYRQSLGQGLEFLIYFQGNSAPDKSGLPSDRFSAERTGGSVSTLTIQRTQQEDSAVYLCASSSGRASGNTEAFFGQGTRLTVV.

The chain links TRBV7-3 to TRBJ2-7; D is possibly TRBD2 (5 bases). This CDR3 is built from 15 residues. CDR1 is SGHTA, CDR2 FQGTGA, per germline. V lost 4 bases, J lost 4 bases, and 17 bases lay in between. CDR3 nucleotide sequence: TGTGCCAGCAGCTCCCGTCCCGGGGTCGGTTACGAGCAGTACTTC. It is translated as CASSSRPGVGYEQYF.

The V call is TRBV27, the J call TRBJ2-5; 10 positions agree with TRBD1. Per the germline V gene, CDR1 is MNHEY and CDR2 is SMNVEV (reference sequence). V was clipped by 7 bases and J by 5 bases; unmatched bases: 10. The CDR3 is 15 amino acids. Here the CDR3 reads CASKGPGQGSETQYF. For the CDR3, the DNA is TGTGCCAGCAAGGGACCGGGACAGGGGTCCGAGACCCAGTACTTC.

This clonotype was counted only a few times. The J gene is TRBJ2-2, the V gene TRBV9, with TRBD1 matching 7 bases. The CDR3 covers 16 residues. Germline CDR1 SGDLS, CDR2 YYNGEE. The junction had 8 bases not matched to a gene; V was cut back by 4 bases and J by 2 bases. The CDR3 here is CASSLHRTGNTGELFF. Here the CDR3 DNA reads TGTGCCAGCAGCCTTCATCGGACAGGCAACACCGGGGAGCTGTTTTTT.

The chain combines TRBV7-2 with TRBJ2-7, with 11 bases that match TRBD2. V shed 4 bases and J 0 bases; nucleotides not matched to a gene: 8. Germline lookup yields CDR1 SGHTA and CDR2 FQGNSA. This CDR3 is built from 17 residues. CDR3 sequence: CASSSDSGRASSYEQYF. CDR3 sequence (DNA): TGTGCCAGCAGCTCGGATAGCGGGAGGGCTAGCTCCTACGAGCAGTACTTC.

The J gene is TRBJ1-6, the V gene TRBV5-4, with D uncertain. Germline CDR1 and CDR2: SGHNT and YYREEE (reference sequence). The CDR3 has 13 amino acids. Between the trimmed V and J ends, which lost 2 bases and 7 bases, there was a span of 7 bases. The CDR3 here is CASSFDGNSPLHF. CDR3 DNA: TGTGCCAGCAGCTTCGACGGGAATTCACCCCTCCACTTT.